This T cell receptor (beta chain) was identified during a study of blood T cell repertoires in COVID-19 (dated by TCRdb to the early 2020s). About the full investigation: Collaborator samples came from the United States, Italy and Spain and covered acute and convalescent phases of COVID-19. The prospective study material was composed of cDNA or gDNA derived from T cells, B-cell-depleted T cells, or PBMCs. Subjects who had been exposed to COVID-19, were actively infected with it, or had recovered from it provided the deeply sampled blood TCRbeta repertoires that made up the dataset. A freely available public database, intended as a resource for researchers studying the immune response to SARS-CoV-2, is where the repertoires were released. Samples were obtained from the ongoing ImmuneRACE study (first 160 participants) and from approximately 1,200 subjects provided by 6 global collaborators. A de-identified subject ID, COVID-19 status, age in years and sex were almost always included in the sample metadata. Where available, HLA class I and class II types were obtained from metadata supplied by the sample provider rather than from assay-based typing. Overall study outcomes, separate from this receptor: Clinical and demographic metadata were provided uncurated, with the amount varying by source and participant.

Each collaborating institution followed its own protocols to collect whole blood in K2EDTA tubes. For TCRbeta analysis, collaborator samples were shipped as frozen whole blood, as isolated PBMCs, or as DNA extracted from either sample type. V was cut back by 8 bases and J by 4 bases, leaving a gap of 14 bases between them. The germline V gene yields SGHTA for CDR1 and FQGNSA for CDR2. The CDR3 holds 13 amino acids from the cysteine to the phenylalanine. Of the read, only the CDR3 DNA is kept; its 39 bases are in frame from base 1. Of note for this clone: Its binding antigen is unknown. Within one base of it there is no much larger clone, and no base qualities were kept.

TCRbeta CDR3 regions were amplified from genomic DNA using the immunoSEQ Assay, a bias-controlled multiplex PCR. For the original study's pipeline: Within the assay, amplification of reference gene primers was used to estimate how many nucleated cells each sample contained. Sequence reads were collapsed and filtered to measure the absolute abundance of every unique TCRbeta CDR3 rearrangement. For each sample, productive Simpson clonality was calculated as the square root of Simpson's diversity index over productive rearrangements. The table was pulled from immuneACCESS by TCRdb, which kept in-frame rearrangements only. Such tables lose some clones; where checked, under half of the loss comes from unresolved V genes, and the rest has no known cause. From that table come the V and J calls and clone size; the DNA was used to work out D and trimming. The sample table lists under 250,000 clones, about four fifths of them with a count of one. Around 5% of the sample comes from the top ten.

The specimen sequenced was peripheral blood. The chain was built from TRBV7-2 and TRBJ2-5, with a weak D call of TRBD2 (6 bases match). The clonotype was recovered from a woman aged 70-85 years with acute or convalescent COVID-19. The CDR3 region reads CASGTRAGETQYF. The bases are TGTGCCAGCGGGACTCGGGCGGGAGAGACCCAGTACTTC.